This T cell receptor beta chain was recovered during a study of blood T cell repertoires in COVID-19. About the research overall: Nucleic acid was either cDNA or gDNA, and it came from T cells, B-cell-depleted T cells, or PBMCs.

Source study methods: Scientists estimated how many nucleated cells there were by amplifying reference gene primers. Libraries were prepared by immunoSEQ multiplex PCR; TCRdb keeps only in-frame clonotypes and omits some of them. The D gene and trimming were derived from the DNA, and the V and J assignments and clone size from that table. The table shows fewer than 350,000 clones, with approximately 81% occurring only once. The CDR3 totals 14 residues. The V gene's germline CDR1 is MDHEN and CDR2 SYDVKM. Losses at the gene ends were 2 bases for V and 2 bases for J; bases not matched to a gene: 3. The sample taken for sequencing was PBMCs or T cells enriched from blood (not recorded which). The V gene is TRBV28, the J gene TRBJ2-7; 7 bases map to TRBD1. The TCR sequence derives from a woman between 25 and 40 years old who had been exposed to COVID-19. CDR3 in DNA: TGTGCCAGCAGTTTAACAGGGGTGACCTACGAGCAGTACTTC. This encodes CASSLTGVTYEQYF.